One and the same sample provided the 31 T cell receptor beta chains below, sequenced in a study of shared clonotypes between healthy human individuals. Clones were read by immunoSEQ multiplex PCR, and TCRdb kept only the in-frame ones, dropping some. In the table there are about 2.5 million clones, roughly 90% of which are singletons. Source material: naive CD4+ T cells from PBMCs. This sample's subset: CD45RA+ positively selected. Every receptor here comes from a man between 18 and 35 years old in good health. Some clones in this sample may be carry-over from other donors' samples.

This chain connects TRBV5-8 to TRBJ1-5, with 11 positions matching TRBD1. This CDR3 is built from 15 residues. V was clipped by 4 bases and J by 4 bases; unmatched bases: 4. Germline lookup yields CDR1 SGHTS and CDR2 YDEGEE. CDR3 in amino acids: CASSPDRGRNQPQHF. In DNA form, the CDR3 reads TGTGCCAGCAGCCCGGACAGGGGGCGAAATCAGCCCCAGCATTTT.

This chain uses TRBV5-1 with TRBJ1-1; the D gene is possibly TRBD1 (6 bases). V lost 4 bases and J 6 bases, leaving 10 bases between the germline ends. There are 12 residues in the CDR3. The germline gives CDR1 SGHRS, CDR2 YFSETQ. The CDR3 coding sequence is TGCGCCAGCAGCCCACAGGGAGCTGAAGCTTTCTTT. Translated, it gives CASSPQGAEAFF.

The chain joins TRBV7-3 to TRBJ2-2; 7 nucleotides match TRBD2. V gave up 3 bases and J gave up 4 bases; unmatched junction bases: 14. Germline V lookup: CDR1 SGHTA, CDR2 FQGTGA. The CDR3 extends over 18 amino acids. The CDR3 DNA is TGTGCCAGCAGCTTTGGGCCCGGAGCGGGATCGGGCACCGGGGAGCTGTTTTTT. The encoded protein is CASSFGPGAGSGTGELFF.

The CDR3 protein is CASSPPTGLAYEQYF. DNA for the CDR3: TGTGCCAGCAGTCCTCCGACGGGACTAGCGTACGAGCAGTACTTC. V gene TRBV28 combines with J gene TRBJ2-7; 10 nucleotides match TRBD2. The junction had 8 bases not matched to a gene; V was cut back by 5 bases and J by 4 bases. The CDR3 covers 15 residues. Germline CDR1 reads MDHEN; CDR2 reads SYDVKM.

V usage is TRBV15 and J usage is TRBJ1-5; the D is unclear. This CDR3 contains 16 residues. Germline values: CDR1 LNHNV, CDR2 YYDKDF (reference sequence). Trimming took off 2 bases at V and 3 bases at J, with 14 bases between the two ends. CDR3 DNA: TGTGCCACCAGCAGATACCGGGCTCAAGACAATCAGCCCCAGCATTTT. It yields the protein CATSRYRAQDNQPQHF. The complete variable domain, with remaining parts taken from reference TRBV15 and TRBJ1-5, reads DAMVIQNPRYQVTQFGKPVTLSCSQTLNHNVMYWYQQKSSQAPKLLFHYYDKDFNNEADTPDNFQSRRPNTSFCFLDIRSPGLGDTAMYLCATSRYRAQDNQPQHFGDGTRLSIL.

This clone was counted once. V is TRBV30 and J is TRBJ1-2; possible D gene TRBD1, 5 bases. This CDR3 has 15 residues. The V end lost 2 bases, the J end lost 8 bases, and 21 bases lay between the germline ends. Germline assignment: CDR1 GTSNPN and CDR2 SVGIG (reference sequence). The CDR3 is CAWSSPLPGPRGYTF. In nucleotides, the CDR3 is TGTGCCTGGAGTTCCCCCTTACCAGGGCCAAGGGGCTACACCTTC.

This chain connects TRBV28 to TRBJ1-3; 7 nucleotides align to TRBD1. CDR1 MDHEN and CDR2 SYDVKM come from the germline V gene. The trim removed 11 bases at V and 4 bases at J, leaving 14 bases unmatched. The CDR3 loop spans 15 amino acids. Here the CDR3 DNA reads TGTGCCGGGTGGACAGGACCCGGGGCGGGAAACACCATATATTTT. This sequence encodes CAGWTGPGAGNTIYF.

The chain has TRBV7-9 and TRBJ2-2; the match to TRBD2 covers 8 bases. V lost 1 base and J lost 7; bases outside the gene matches: 14. CDR1 and CDR2 (germline): SEHNR, FQNEAQ (reference sequence). There are 18 residues in the CDR3. The CDR3 is CASSLGRGLAPRGGELFF. CDR3 nucleotide sequence: TGTGCCAGCAGCTTAGGACGAGGACTAGCTCCCCGGGGCGGGGAGCTGTTTTTT.

The genes are TRBV5-4 and TRBJ2-5; 10 nucleotides match TRBD2. The CDR3 consists of 17 residues. After removal of 2 bases from V and 4 bases from J, the junction contained 11 bases not matched to a gene. CDR1 is SGHNT, CDR2 YYREEE, per germline (reference sequence). The CDR3 region is CASSLTASGSRRETQYF. DNA of the CDR3: TGTGCCAGCAGCTTAACCGCTAGCGGGAGTAGAAGAGAGACCCAGTACTTC.

This chain uses TRBV7-3 with TRBJ2-5, with D unresolved. Between the trimmed V and J ends, which lost 5 bases and 5 bases, there was a span of 12 bases. CDR1 and CDR2 from the germline V gene are SGHTA and FQGTGA. The CDR3 runs 13 residues. CDR3 sequence: CASSPTGQETQYF. The CDR3 DNA sequence: TGTGCCAGCAGCCCTACCGGGCAGGAGACCCAGTACTTC.

J is TRBJ2-5 and V is TRBV28, with 9 bases identical to TRBD1. The DNA end favors TRBJ2-7, so the J call may be wrong. This CDR3 is built from 16 residues. Looked up from germline, CDR1 is MDHEN and CDR2 is SYDVKM. The CDR3 region is CASKSPGTGTSYEQYF. CDR3 nucleotide sequence: TGTGCCAGCAAATCCCCCGGGACAGGGACATCCTACGAGCAGTACTTC.

V is TRBV28 and J is TRBJ2-5; the match to TRBD2 covers 8 bases. V dropped 4 bases and J dropped 1; count of bases not matched to a gene: 8. Germline CDR1 reads MDHEN; CDR2 reads SYDVKM. This CDR3 has 16 amino acids. CDR3 in DNA: TGTGCCAGCAGTTCAACCGGGACTAGTGGCCAAGAGACCCAGTACTTC. Translating it yields CASSSTGTSGQETQYF.

The V call is TRBV6-1, the J call TRBJ2-2, with unresolved D. V was clipped by 5 bases and J by 4 bases, with 8 bases between them. Per the germline V gene, CDR1 is MNHNS and CDR2 is SASEGT. The CDR3 has 13 amino acids. DNA of the CDR3: TGTGCCAGCAGTTTGAGACTCACCGGGGAGCTGTTTTTT. Protein product: CASSLRLTGELFF.

This chain joins TRBV7-9 and TRBJ2-5; D gene unclear. V was shortened by 4 bases and J by 0 bases, with 6 bases between the two germline ends. The germline V gene encodes CDR1 SEHNR and CDR2 FQNEAQ (reference sequence). The CDR3 contains 13 residues. This CDR3 reads CASSSYNQETQYF. CDR3 bases: TGTGCCAGCAGCTCGTACAACCAAGAGACCCAGTACTTC.

This chain links TRBV7-3 with TRBJ2-7, with D possibly matching TRBD1 (6 bases). The CDR3 loop spans 13 amino acids. Germline V gene data show CDR1 as SGHTA and CDR2 as FQGTGA. Deletions cut 4 bases from V and 7 bases from J, with 14 bases between. The CDR3 region is CASSSYRDGEQYF. The CDR3, as DNA: TGTGCCAGCAGCTCTTACAGGGATGGGGAGCAGTACTTC.

This chain links TRBV20-1 with TRBJ2-1; D not resolved. Germline V gene sequence: CDR1 DFQATT, CDR2 SNEGSKA (reference sequence). Trimming left V 5 bases short and J 7 bases short, with 9 bases between. The CDR3 loop spans 11 amino acids. CDR3 residues: CSAASANEQFF. CDR3 nucleotides: TGCAGTGCTGCGAGCGCTAATGAGCAGTTCTTC.

A remark on this clone: Other DNA sequences of this sample code for an identical CDR3. The chain carries TRBV10-1 and TRBJ2-1; 11 nucleotides agree with TRBD2. The germline V gene encodes CDR1 WNHNN and CDR2 SYGVQD (reference sequence). The length of the CDR3 is 16 residues. V gave up 0 bases and J gave up 7 bases; unmatched junction bases: 5. The CDR3 region is CASSESRASGRNEQFF. The CDR3 nucleotides are TGCGCCAGCAGTGAGTCTAGGGCTAGCGGGAGGAATGAGCAGTTCTTC.

This clone was seen once. The J gene is TRBJ2-3, the V gene TRBV6-5; D could derive from TRBD1 or TRBD2 (5 bases each). Germline V gene lookup returns CDR1 MNHEY and CDR2 SVGAGI. CDR3 length equals 13 residues. V gave up 2 bases and J gave up 5 bases, with 8 bases separating them. This chain's CDR3 is CASSYPGLDTQYF. The CDR3 DNA is TGTGCCAGCAGTTACCCGGGGCTAGATACGCAGTATTTT.

The chain has TRBV28 and TRBJ2-7, with D tentatively TRBD2 (5 bases). Germline CDR1 is MDHEN and CDR2 is SYDVKM. The CDR3 is 13 amino acids. V was shortened by 6 bases and J by 0 bases, with 9 bases between the two germline ends. CDR3 sequence reads: CASRRAFSYEQYF. As DNA, the CDR3 is TGTGCCAGCAGGAGGGCCTTCTCCTACGAGCAGTACTTC.

This clone showed up just once. This chain joins TRBV6-5 and TRBJ2-3, with TRBD2 identical over 7 bases. J lost 2 bases, V lost 2 bases, and 4 bases had no gene match. Germline V gene sequence: CDR1 MNHEY, CDR2 SVGAGI. The length of the CDR3 is 15 residues. DNA for the CDR3: TGTGCCAGCAGTTACGGCGGGAGATACACAGATACGCAGTATTTT. Protein: CASSYGGRYTDTQYF.

To note about this clone: A junction boundary mismatches the germline segment, possibly from a read error. This CDR3 reads CASSQERGQGADF. CDR3 DNA sequence: TGCGCCAGCAGCCAAGAGCGAGGTCAGGGGGCCGATTTT. V usage is TRBV4-1 and J usage is TRBJ1-3, with TRBD1 matching over 8 bases. Germline values: CDR1 MGHRA, CDR2 YSYEKL. This CDR3 has 13 residues.

Of note for this clone: The same CDR3 arises from other DNA sequences in this sample as well. The CDR3: CASSLLPSTDTQYF. CDR3 sequence (DNA): TGTGCCAGCAGCTTATTACCATCCACAGATACGCAGTATTTT. The J gene is TRBJ2-3, the V gene TRBV7-3; D remains ambiguous. The CDR3 totals 14 residues. Trimming cost V 2 bases and J 2 bases, with 8 bases left between them. Per germline, CDR1 SGHTA and CDR2 FQGTGA.

To note about this clone: The identical CDR3 is also encoded by other nucleotide sequences in the sample. The chain couples TRBV30 to TRBJ2-2, with no clear D. The CDR3 consists of 12 residues. Germline CDR1 is GTSNPN and CDR2 is SVGIG (reference sequence). Trimming cost V 3 bases and J 5 bases, with 7 bases left between them. The CDR3 spells CAWSPGTGELFF. CDR3 DNA sequence: TGTGCCTGGAGCCCCGGGACCGGGGAGCTGTTTTTT.

The rearrangement joins TRBV19 to TRBJ2-7, with TRBD1 matching over 8 bases. The CDR3 is made up of 14 amino acids. In germline, CDR1 is LNHDA, CDR2 SQIVND (reference sequence). V shed 1 base, J shed 5 bases, and the junction held 4 bases outside the gene matches. DNA for the CDR3: TGTGCCAGTAGTATAGGGGGGACAGGACACGAGCAGTACTTC. The encoded protein is CASSIGGTGHEQYF.

The chain recombines TRBV27 with TRBJ1-2; D gene ambiguous. The CDR3 loop spans 14 amino acids. CDR1 and CDR2 (germline): MNHEY, SMNVEV (reference sequence). The V gene lost 2 bases and the J gene lost 0 bases, with 7 bases spanning the gap. The CDR3 loop is CASSLRETNYGYTF. DNA of the CDR3: TGTGCCAGCAGTTTACGGGAAACTAACTATGGCTACACCTTC.

This clone has a single count. This chain links TRBV5-4 with TRBJ2-1; 8 bases are shared with TRBD2. Germline CDR1 and CDR2: SGHNT and YYREEE (reference sequence). The CDR3 is 15 residues long. Trimming took 5 bases from V and 3 from J; bases not matched to a gene: 7. The CDR3 is CASSQERGFYNEQFF. The CDR3 region has the DNA TGTGCCAGCAGTCAGGAGCGGGGGTTCTACAATGAGCAGTTCTTC.

V gene TRBV7-2 combines with J gene TRBJ2-1, with D perhaps given as TRBD1 or TRBD2 (5 bases each). V was clipped by 3 bases and J by 0 bases, with 9 bases between them. CDR1 and CDR2 from the germline V gene are SGHTA and FQGNSA. The CDR3 covers 15 residues. Written as DNA, the CDR3 is TGTGCCAGCAGCTTCGACGGGACCTCCTACAATGAGCAGTTCTTC. Its protein is CASSFDGTSYNEQFF.

The genes are TRBV5-1 and TRBJ2-1; no clear D. Germline values: CDR1 SGHRS, CDR2 YFSETQ. The CDR3 has 14 residues. V lost 4 bases and J lost 0, with 8 bases in between. The CDR3, as DNA: TGCGCCAGCAGCGGTAAGAGCTCCTACAATGAGCAGTTCTTC. Translating gives CASSGKSSYNEQFF.

As for this clone: The identical CDR3 is also encoded by other nucleotide sequences in the sample. This sequence joins TRBV10-3 and TRBJ1-5; 7 positions match TRBD1. Germline V gene data show CDR1 as ENHRY and CDR2 as SYGVKD. The ends lost 6 bases at V and 4 bases at J; junction bases unmatched: 3. There are 13 residues in the CDR3. CDR3 sequence: CAIRGTENQPQHF. CDR3 coding DNA: TGTGCCATCAGGGGGACAGAAAATCAGCCCCAGCATTTT.

J is TRBJ2-5 and V is TRBV7-8; 9 bases map to TRBD1. With V trimmed by 11 bases and J by 2 bases, 3 bases remained unmatched. This CDR3 is built from 12 residues. The germline gives CDR1 SGHVS, CDR2 FQNEAQ. The chain's CDR3 is CAGGQGQETQYF. The CDR3 region has the DNA TGTGCCGGAGGACAGGGGCAAGAGACCCAGTACTTC.

V and J are TRBV11-1 and TRBJ1-1; D ambiguous. The CDR3 spans 12 residues. V was pared by 4 bases and J by 3 bases, with 6 bases between. Germline CDR1 reads SGHAT; CDR2 reads FQDESV (reference sequence). Written as DNA, the CDR3 is TGTGCCAGCAGCTCGTTCCACACTGAAGCTTTCTTT. Encoded protein: CASSSFHTEAFF.